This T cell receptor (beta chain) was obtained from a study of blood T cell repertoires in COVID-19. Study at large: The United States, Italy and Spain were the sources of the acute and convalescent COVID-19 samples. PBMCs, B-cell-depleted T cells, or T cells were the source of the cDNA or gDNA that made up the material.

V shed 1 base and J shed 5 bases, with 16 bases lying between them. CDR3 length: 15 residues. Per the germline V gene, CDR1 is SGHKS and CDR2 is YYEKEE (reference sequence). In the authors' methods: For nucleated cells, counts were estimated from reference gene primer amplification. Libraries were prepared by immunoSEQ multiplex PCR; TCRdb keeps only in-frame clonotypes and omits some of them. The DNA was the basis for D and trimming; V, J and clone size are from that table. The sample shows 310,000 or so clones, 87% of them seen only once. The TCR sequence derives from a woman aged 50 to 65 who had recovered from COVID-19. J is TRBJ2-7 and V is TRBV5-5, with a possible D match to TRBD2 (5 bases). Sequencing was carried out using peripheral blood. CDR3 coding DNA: TGTGCCAGCAGCTTGTTCCCTCTTTCGGGAAACGAGCAGTACTTC. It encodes CASSLFPLSGNEQYF.